Sequencing of this TCR beta chain was carried out in a study of blood T cell repertoires in COVID-19. Whole-study context: Samples taken during acute and convalescent COVID-19 were collected in the United States, Italy and Spain. The cDNA or gDNA used as material had been derived from T cells, B-cell-depleted T cells, or PBMCs.

Germline V gene data show CDR1 as MNHEY and CDR2 as SMNVEV (reference sequence). The CDR3 is 14 residues long. V was pared by 5 bases and J by 5 bases, with 12 bases between. Participants' own reports of clinical history determined their cohort assignment. Per the authors' pipeline: Quantification of nucleated cells was approximated via reference gene primer amplification. Method: immunoSEQ multiplex PCR; TCRdb's copy keeps in-frame clones and lacks some. V and J calls and clone size follow that table, whereas D and trimming were derived from the DNA. The sample contains about 190,000 clones, around 83% of which appear only once.

The receptor's source is a woman aged 40-49 years in a cohort exposed to, infected with or recovered from COVID-19 (not recorded which). Sequencing was done on a sample of PBMCs or T cells enriched from blood (not recorded which). The V and J genes are TRBV27 and TRBJ2-2, with a weak D call TRBD2 (6 bases). The CDR3 DNA reads as TGTGCCAGCAGTGGCATGACTAGGACCGGGGAGCTGTTTTTT. Its protein is CASSGMTRTGELFF.